This record covers a single T cell receptor beta chain. Antigen: not known. The source of the sample is a study of CD8 T cells in ankylosing spondylitis. Notes on the study in general: The study identified a TCR beta motif of several highly homologous variants that appeared characteristic of ankylosing spondylitis blood.

The length of the CDR3 is 17 residues. The junction had 12 bases not matched to a gene; V was cut back by 5 bases and J by 5 bases. TCRdb reprocessed the 5' RACE reads with MiXCR, giving one entry per CDR3 protein. The sample has a few hundred thousand distinct CDR3 sequences, about a fifth seen once. The receptor was isolated from a male donor with ankylosing spondylitis. The specimen sequenced was blood, either unsorted or a sorted T cell fraction (not recorded which). The V gene is TRBV12-3 or TRBV12-4, the J gene TRBJ2-3; the match to TRBD2 covers 11 bases. DNA of the CDR3: TGTGCCAGCAGTCCACTAGCGGGAGACCTTGCCGGAGATACGCAGTATTTT. It codes for CASSPLAGDLAGDTQYF.